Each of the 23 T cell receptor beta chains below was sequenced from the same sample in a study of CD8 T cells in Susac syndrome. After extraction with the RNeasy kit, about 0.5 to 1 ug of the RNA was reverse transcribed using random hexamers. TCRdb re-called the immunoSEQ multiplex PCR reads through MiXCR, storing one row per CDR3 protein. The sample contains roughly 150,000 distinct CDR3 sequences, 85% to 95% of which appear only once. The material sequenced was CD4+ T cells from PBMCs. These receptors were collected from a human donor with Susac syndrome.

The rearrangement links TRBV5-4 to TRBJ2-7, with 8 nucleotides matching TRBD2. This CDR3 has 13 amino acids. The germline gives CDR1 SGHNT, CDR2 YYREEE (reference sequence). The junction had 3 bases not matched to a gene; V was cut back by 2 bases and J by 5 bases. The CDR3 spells CASSFRGGHEQYF. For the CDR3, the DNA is TGTGCCAGCAGCTTCCGGGGGGGCCACGAGCAGTACTTC.

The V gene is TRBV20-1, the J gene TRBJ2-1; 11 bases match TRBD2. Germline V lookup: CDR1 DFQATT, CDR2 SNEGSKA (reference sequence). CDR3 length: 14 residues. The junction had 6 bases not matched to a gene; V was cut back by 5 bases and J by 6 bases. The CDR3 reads CSARGTSGTNEQFF. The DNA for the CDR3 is TGCAGTGCTCGGGGGACTAGCGGAACCAATGAGCAGTTCTTC.

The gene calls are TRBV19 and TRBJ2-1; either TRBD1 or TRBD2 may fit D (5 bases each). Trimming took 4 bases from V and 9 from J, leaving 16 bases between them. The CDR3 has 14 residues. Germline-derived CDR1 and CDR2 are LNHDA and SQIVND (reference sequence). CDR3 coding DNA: TGTGCCAGTAGTACCTCCGGGACGGCGATTGAGCAGTTCTTC. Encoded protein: CASSTSGTAIEQFF.

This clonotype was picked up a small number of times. Written as DNA, the CDR3 is TGTGCCAGCAGCCCCCGGACTAGCGGTCAAGAGACCCAGTACTTC. Translating it yields CASSPRTSGQETQYF. V usage is TRBV5-4 and J usage is TRBJ2-5; the match to TRBD2 covers 10 bases. The CDR3 has 15 amino acids. Germline CDR1 is SGHNT and CDR2 is YYREEE (reference sequence). V trimming: 4 bases; J trimming: 2 bases; junction bases outside the gene matches: 5. Based on the CDR3 plus reference TRBV5-4 and TRBJ2-5, the full variable domain is ETGVTQSPTHLIKTRGQQVTLRCSSQSGHNTVSWYQQALGQGPQFIFQYYREEENGRGNFPPRFSGLQFPNYSSELNVNALELDDSALYLCASSPRTSGQETQYFGPGTRLLVL.

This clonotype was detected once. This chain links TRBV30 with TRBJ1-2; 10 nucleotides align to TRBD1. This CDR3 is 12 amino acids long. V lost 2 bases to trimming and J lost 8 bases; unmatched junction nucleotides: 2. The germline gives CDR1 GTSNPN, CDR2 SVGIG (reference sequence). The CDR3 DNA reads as TGTGCCTGGAGTTGGACAGGGGGAGGCTACACCTTC. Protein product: CAWSWTGGGYTF.

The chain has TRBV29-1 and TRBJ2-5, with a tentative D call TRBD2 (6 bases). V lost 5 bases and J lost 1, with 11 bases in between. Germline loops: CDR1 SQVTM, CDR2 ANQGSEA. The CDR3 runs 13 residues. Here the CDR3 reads CSVLRGRQETQYF. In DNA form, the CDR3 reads TGCAGCGTTCTGCGGGGCCGCCAAGAGACCCAGTACTTC.

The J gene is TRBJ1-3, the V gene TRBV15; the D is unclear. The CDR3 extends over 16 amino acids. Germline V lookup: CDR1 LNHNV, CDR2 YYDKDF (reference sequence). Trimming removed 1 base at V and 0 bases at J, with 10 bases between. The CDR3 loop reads CATSRGGELSGNTIYF. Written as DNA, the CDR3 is TGTGCCACCAGCAGAGGTGGGGAACTCTCTGGAAACACCATATATTTT.

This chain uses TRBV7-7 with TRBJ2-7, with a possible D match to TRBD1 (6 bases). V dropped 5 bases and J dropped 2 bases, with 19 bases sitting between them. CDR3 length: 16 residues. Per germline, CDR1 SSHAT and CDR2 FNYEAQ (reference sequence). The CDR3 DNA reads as TGTGCCAGCAGCCTGACAGGAGATCCCATCACCTACGAGCAGTACTTC. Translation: CASSLTGDPITYEQYF.

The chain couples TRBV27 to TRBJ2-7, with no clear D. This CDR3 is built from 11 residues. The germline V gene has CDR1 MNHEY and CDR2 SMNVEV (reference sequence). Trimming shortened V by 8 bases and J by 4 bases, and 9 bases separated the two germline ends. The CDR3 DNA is TGTGCCAGCGGAATAGTTTACGAGCAGTACTTC. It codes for CASGIVYEQYF.

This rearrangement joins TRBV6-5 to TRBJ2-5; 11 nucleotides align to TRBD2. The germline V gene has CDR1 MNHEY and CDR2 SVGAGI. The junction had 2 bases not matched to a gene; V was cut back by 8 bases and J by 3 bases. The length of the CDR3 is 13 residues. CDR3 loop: CASFSGGEETQYF. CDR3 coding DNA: TGTGCCAGCTTTAGCGGGGGGGAAGAGACCCAGTACTTC.

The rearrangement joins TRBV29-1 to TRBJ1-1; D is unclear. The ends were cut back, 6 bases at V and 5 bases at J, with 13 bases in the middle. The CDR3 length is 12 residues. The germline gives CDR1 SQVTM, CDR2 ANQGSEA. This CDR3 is CSVAEGGTEAFF. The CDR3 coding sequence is TGCAGCGTGGCCGAAGGTGGAACTGAAGCTTTCTTT.

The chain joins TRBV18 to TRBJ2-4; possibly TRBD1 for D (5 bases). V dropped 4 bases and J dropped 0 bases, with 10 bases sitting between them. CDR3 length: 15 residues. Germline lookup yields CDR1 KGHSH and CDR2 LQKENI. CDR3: CASSLPTVAKNIQYF. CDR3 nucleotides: TGTGCCAGCTCACTCCCGACAGTAGCCAAAAACATTCAGTACTTC.

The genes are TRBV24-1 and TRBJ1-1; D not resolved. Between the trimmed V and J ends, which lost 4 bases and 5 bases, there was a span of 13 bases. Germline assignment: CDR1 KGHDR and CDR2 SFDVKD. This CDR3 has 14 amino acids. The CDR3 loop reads CATSEPARWTEAFF. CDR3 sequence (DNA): TGTGCCACCAGTGAGCCGGCCAGGTGGACTGAAGCTTTCTTT.

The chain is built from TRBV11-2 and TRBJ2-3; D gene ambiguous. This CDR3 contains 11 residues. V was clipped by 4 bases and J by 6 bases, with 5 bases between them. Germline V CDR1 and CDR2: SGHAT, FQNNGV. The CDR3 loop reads CASSSRDTQYF. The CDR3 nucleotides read TGTGCCAGCAGCTCAAGGGATACGCAGTATTTT.

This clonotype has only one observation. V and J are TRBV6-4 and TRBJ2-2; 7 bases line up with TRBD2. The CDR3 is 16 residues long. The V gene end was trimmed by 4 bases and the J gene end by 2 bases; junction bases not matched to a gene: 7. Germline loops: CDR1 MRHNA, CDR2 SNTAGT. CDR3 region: CASSASTSPNTGELFF. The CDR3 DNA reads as TGTGCCAGCAGTGCCTCGACTAGCCCCAACACCGGGGAGCTGTTTTTT.

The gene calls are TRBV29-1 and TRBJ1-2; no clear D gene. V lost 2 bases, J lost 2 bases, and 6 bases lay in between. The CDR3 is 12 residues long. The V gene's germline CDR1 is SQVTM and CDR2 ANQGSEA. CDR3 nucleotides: TGCAGCGTTGAAAAACCCAACTATGGCTACACCTTC. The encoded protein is CSVEKPNYGYTF.

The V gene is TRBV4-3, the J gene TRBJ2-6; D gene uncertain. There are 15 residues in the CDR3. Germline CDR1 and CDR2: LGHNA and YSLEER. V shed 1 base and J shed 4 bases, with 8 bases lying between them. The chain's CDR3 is CASSQGQSGANVLTF. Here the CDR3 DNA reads TGCGCCAGCAGCCAAGGTCAGTCCGGGGCCAACGTCCTGACTTTC.

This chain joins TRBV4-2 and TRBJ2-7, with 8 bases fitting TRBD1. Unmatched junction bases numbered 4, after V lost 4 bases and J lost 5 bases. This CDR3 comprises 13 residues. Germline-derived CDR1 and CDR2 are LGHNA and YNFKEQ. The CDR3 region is CASSRTGSHEQYF. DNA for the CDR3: TGTGCCAGCAGCCGGACAGGGAGCCACGAGCAGTACTTC.

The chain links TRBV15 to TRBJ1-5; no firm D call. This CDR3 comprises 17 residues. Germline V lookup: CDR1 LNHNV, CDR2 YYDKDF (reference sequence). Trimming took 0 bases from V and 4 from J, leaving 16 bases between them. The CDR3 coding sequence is TGTGCCACCAGCAGAGAAAAAGTGGGTACAGTAAATCAGCCCCAGCATTTT. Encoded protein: CATSREKVGTVNQPQHF.

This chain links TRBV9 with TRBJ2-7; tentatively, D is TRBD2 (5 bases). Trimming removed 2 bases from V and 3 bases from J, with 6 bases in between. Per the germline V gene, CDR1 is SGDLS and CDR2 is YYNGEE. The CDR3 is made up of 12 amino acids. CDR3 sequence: CASSVDFYEQYF. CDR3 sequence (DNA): TGTGCCAGCAGCGTGGACTTCTACGAGCAGTACTTC.

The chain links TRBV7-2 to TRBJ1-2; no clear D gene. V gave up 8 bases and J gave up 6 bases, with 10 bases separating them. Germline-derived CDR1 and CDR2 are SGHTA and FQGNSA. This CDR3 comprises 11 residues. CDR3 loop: CASQDGDGYTF. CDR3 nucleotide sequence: TGTGCCAGCCAGGACGGTGATGGCTACACCTTC.

As DNA, the CDR3 is TGTGCCAGCAGCCCTTATGGACAGTCACTAACTGAAGCTTTCTTT. Translation: CASSPYGQSLTEAFF. The chain is built from TRBV7-2 and TRBJ1-1; D is perhaps TRBD1 (6 bases). Trimming removed 5 bases at V and 5 bases at J, with 18 bases between. This CDR3 is 15 amino acids long. The germline gives CDR1 SGHTA, CDR2 FQGNSA.

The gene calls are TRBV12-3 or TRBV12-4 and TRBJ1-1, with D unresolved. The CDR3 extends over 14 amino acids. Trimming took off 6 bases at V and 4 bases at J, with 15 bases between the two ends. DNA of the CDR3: TGTGCCAGCAGCCCCGTGGCGCGGAGCACTGAAGCTTTCTTT. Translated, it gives CASSPVARSTEAFF.